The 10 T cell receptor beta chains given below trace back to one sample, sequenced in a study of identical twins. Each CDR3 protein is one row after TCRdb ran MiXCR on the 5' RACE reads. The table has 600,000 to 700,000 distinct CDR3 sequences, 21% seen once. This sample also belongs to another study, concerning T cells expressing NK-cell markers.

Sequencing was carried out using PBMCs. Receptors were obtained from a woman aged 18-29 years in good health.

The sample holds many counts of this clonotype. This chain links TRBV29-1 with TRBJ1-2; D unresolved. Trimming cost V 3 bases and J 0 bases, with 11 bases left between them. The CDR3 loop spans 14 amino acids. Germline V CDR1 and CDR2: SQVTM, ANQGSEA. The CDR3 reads CSVELGPANYGYTF. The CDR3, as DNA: TGCAGCGTTGAGTTAGGACCAGCTAACTATGGCTACACCTTC.

The CDR3 region is CASSLAAQQQETQYF. CDR3 nucleotide sequence: TGTGCCAGCAGCTTAGCGGCTCAGCAGCAAGAGACCCAGTACTTC. This chain uses TRBV7-2 with TRBJ2-5; D remains ambiguous. Trimming took off 0 bases at V and 2 bases at J, with 10 bases between the two ends. The CDR3 loop spans 15 amino acids. In germline, CDR1 is SGHTA, CDR2 FQGNSA.

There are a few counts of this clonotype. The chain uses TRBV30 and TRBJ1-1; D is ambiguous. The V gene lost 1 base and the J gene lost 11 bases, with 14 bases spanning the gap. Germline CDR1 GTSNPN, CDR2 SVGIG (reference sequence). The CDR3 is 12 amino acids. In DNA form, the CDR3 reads TGTGCCTGGAGTGCGCTAGGGTCCGGGGCTTTCTTT. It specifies CAWSALGSGAFF.

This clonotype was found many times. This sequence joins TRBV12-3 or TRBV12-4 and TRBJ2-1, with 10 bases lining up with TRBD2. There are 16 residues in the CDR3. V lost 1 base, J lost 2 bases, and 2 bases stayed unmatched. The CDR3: CASSLGSGRAYNEQFF. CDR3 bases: TGTGCCAGCAGTTTAGGGAGCGGGAGGGCCTACAATGAGCAGTTCTTC.

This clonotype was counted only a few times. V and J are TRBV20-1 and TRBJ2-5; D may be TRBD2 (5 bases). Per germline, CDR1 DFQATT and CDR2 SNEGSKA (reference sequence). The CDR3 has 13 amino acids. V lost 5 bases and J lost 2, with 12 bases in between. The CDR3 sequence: CSAGGLLQETQYF. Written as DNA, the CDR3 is TGCAGTGCTGGAGGCCTGTTACAAGAGACCCAGTACTTC.

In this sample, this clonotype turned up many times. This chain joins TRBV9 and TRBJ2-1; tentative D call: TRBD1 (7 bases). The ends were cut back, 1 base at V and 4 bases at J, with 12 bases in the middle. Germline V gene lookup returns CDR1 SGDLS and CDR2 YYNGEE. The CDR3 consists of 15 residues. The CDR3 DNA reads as TGTGCCAGCAGCGTAACAGGGGAGGCGTACAATGAGCAGTTCTTC. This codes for CASSVTGEAYNEQFF. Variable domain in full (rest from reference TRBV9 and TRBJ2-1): DSGVTQTPKHLITATGQRVTLRCSPRSGDLSVYWYQQSLDQGLQFLIQYYNGEERAKGNILERFSAQQFPDLHSELNLSSLELGDSALYFCASSVTGEAYNEQFFGPGTRLTVL.

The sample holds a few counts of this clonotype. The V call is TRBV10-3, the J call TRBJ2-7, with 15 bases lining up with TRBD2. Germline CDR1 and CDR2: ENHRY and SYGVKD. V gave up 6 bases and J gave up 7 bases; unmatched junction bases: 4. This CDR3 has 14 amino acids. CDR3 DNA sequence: TGTGCCATCAGGGGACTAGCGGGGGGTTTGGAGCAGTACTTC. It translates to CAIRGLAGGLEQYF.

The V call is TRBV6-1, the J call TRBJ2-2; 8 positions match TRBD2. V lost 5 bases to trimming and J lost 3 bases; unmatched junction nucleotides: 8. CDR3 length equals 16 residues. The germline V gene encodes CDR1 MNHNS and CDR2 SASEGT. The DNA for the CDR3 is TGTGCCAGCAGTCATCAAGCGGGGGCAGACACCGGGGAGCTGTTTTTT. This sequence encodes CASSHQAGADTGELFF.

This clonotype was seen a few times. CDR3 protein: CASSTIGDRVGSDTQYF. Written as DNA, the CDR3 is TGTGCCAGCAGCACCATCGGGGACAGGGTGGGTTCCGATACGCAGTATTTT. V and J are TRBV21-1 and TRBJ2-3; the table's D gene call, TRBD1, was not cross checked with the DNA. TRBV21-1 is termed a pseudogene. This CDR3 has 17 residues.

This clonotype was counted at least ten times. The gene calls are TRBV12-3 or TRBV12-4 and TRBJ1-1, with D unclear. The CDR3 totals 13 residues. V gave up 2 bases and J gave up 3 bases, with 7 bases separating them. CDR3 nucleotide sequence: TGTGCCAGCAGTTTACTGCTATACACTGAAGCTTTCTTT. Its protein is CASSLLLYTEAFF.